One sample yielded the 10 T cell receptor beta chains listed below, sequenced in a study of T cell responses to AZD1222 COVID-19 vaccine. The data were produced by immunoSEQ multiplex PCR, yet TCRdb's version contains in-frame clones alone and is incomplete. The sample holds tens of thousands of clones, about 90% seen once. Material: peripheral blood, obtained on day 0 of AZD1222 vaccination. The receptor source for this set is an adult in good health.

V and J are TRBV9 and TRBJ2-3; a weak D match, TRBD1 (6 bases). Germline loops: CDR1 SGDLS, CDR2 YYNGEE. The CDR3 sequence is 15 residues long. The germline V and J ends were trimmed by 2 bases and 0 bases, with 10 bases remaining between them. In nucleotides, the CDR3 is TGTGCCAGCAGCGTGCAGGGGTATAGCACAGATACGCAGTATTTT. This sequence encodes CASSVQGYSTDTQYF.

Sample share makes this clone medium-sized (0.01 to 0.1%). The V gene is TRBV7-2, the J gene TRBJ2-5; D may match TRBD1 or TRBD2 (5 bases each). The length of the CDR3 is 14 residues. CDR1 is SGHTA and CDR2 is FQGNSA in the germline V gene. Trimming left V 5 bases short and J 7 bases short, with 17 bases between. The CDR3 spells CASSLAWGSGTQYF. In nucleotides, the CDR3 is TGTGCCAGCAGCCTCGCCTGGGGGTCAGGGACCCAGTACTTC.

The V gene is TRBV18, the J gene TRBJ1-2; no definite D call. This CDR3 has 13 residues. V was pared by 4 bases and J by 4 bases, with 10 bases between. Germline V gene lookup returns CDR1 KGHSH and CDR2 LQKENI. The CDR3 DNA sequence: TGTGCCAGCTCACTTTCCCGTACCTATGGCTACACCTTC. Translated: CASSLSRTYGYTF.

The chain uses TRBV9 and TRBJ1-2, with 8 bases lining up with TRBD1. The CDR3 length is 15 residues. Germline trimming cut 3 bases from V and 6 bases from J; bases unmatched to any gene: 10. The germline V gene has CDR1 SGDLS and CDR2 YYNGEE. For the CDR3, the DNA is TGTGCCAGCAGCGGACAGGGGACCAGGAGGAATGGCTACACCTTC. Translated, it gives CASSGQGTRRNGYTF. Complete variable domain (other parts from reference TRBV9 and TRBJ1-2): DSGVTQTPKHLITATGQRVTLRCSPRSGDLSVYWYQQSLDQGLQFLIQYYNGEERAKGNILERFSAQQFPDLHSELNLSSLELGDSALYFCASSGQGTRRNGYTFGSGTRLTVV.

This clone was seen a handful of times. The rearrangement uses TRBV19 and TRBJ1-3, with D hard to call. Between the trimmed V and J ends, which lost 8 bases and 2 bases, there was a span of 34 bases. This CDR3 spans 21 amino acids. Germline V gives CDR1 LNHDA, CDR2 SQIVND (reference sequence). DNA of the CDR3: TGTGCCAGTTTCGGAGGCAGGCATAGCTCTGGAACCCTAGCGGCTGGAAACACCATATATTTT. Encoded protein: CASFGGRHSSGTLAAGNTIYF.

The chain carries TRBV7-9 and TRBJ2-6; D is ambiguous. Germline CDR1 SEHNR, CDR2 FQNEAQ (reference sequence). Trimming shortened V by 6 bases and J by 0 bases, and 6 bases separated the two germline ends. The length of the CDR3 is 14 residues. The CDR3 DNA reads as TGTGCCAGCAGTGGCTCCTCTGGGGCCAACGTCCTGACTTTC. This translates into CASSGSSGANVLTF. The full variable domain, with the rest looked up from reference TRBV7-9 and TRBJ2-6, is DTGVSQNPRHKITKRGQNVTFRCDPISEHNRLYWYRQTLGQGPEFLTYFQNEAQLEKSRLLSDRFSAERPKGSFSTLEIQRTEQGDSAMYLCASSGSSGANVLTFGAGSRLTVL.

This clone was observed a single time. The chain links TRBV28 to TRBJ1-5; weak D call: TRBD1 (5 bases). The V end was cut by 6 bases, the J end by 4 bases, with 10 bases between. Germline values: CDR1 MDHEN, CDR2 SYDVKM. The CDR3 sequence is 13 residues long. CDR3 loop: CASRGTDNQPQHF. CDR3 sequence (DNA): TGTGCCAGCAGGGGGACCGATAATCAGCCCCAGCATTTT.

The chain combines TRBV9 with TRBJ1-1, with 9 bases identical to TRBD1. The CDR3 consists of 14 residues. The germline V gene has CDR1 SGDLS and CDR2 YYNGEE. V gave up 3 bases and J gave up 5 bases; unmatched junction bases: 5. CDR3 in DNA: TGTGCCAGCAGCGCGACAGGGGGGAGGACTGAAGCTTTCTTT. Its protein is CASSATGGRTEAFF.

Here the CDR3 reads CARIGIYYEQYF. The CDR3 DNA follows: TGTGCCAGGATTGGGATCTACTACGAGCAGTACTTC. The chain couples TRBV24-1 to TRBJ2-7; unclear D gene. The CDR3 is 12 amino acids. Germline V gene lookup returns CDR1 KGHDR and CDR2 SFDVKD. V was trimmed by 11 bases and J by 3 bases, leaving 13 bases between them.

In its sample, this clone was seen a few times. This sequence joins TRBV10-3 and TRBJ2-4, with 9 bases fitting TRBD1. The CDR3 totals 14 residues. From germline, CDR1 is ENHRY and CDR2 SYGVKD. Trimming took 6 bases from V and 9 from J; bases not matched to a gene: 9. The CDR3 region has the DNA TGTGCCATCAGGGGGGACAGGGAGGGAGTCATTCAGTACTTC. Its translation is CAIRGDREGVIQYF.